The following is a TCR beta chain sequence with its context. As yet, its antigen is unknown. This entry comes from a study of blood T cells in healthy people across ages. Between the trimmed V and J ends, which lost 4 bases and 2 bases, there was a span of 10 bases. This CDR3 comprises 13 residues. Germline CDR1 is SGHRS and CDR2 is YFSETQ. Study-wide points: Diversity estimated from one million T cells was considered an underestimate. Both higher diversity and more naive CD4+ cells marked long-lived donors when set against aged donors.

For the second PCR, which ran for roughly 7 to 11 cycles, a sample-barcoded 5' primer and a J-beta primer mix were used. TCRdb re-called the 5' RACE reads through MiXCR, storing one row per CDR3 protein. The sample comprises roughly 930,000 distinct CDR3 sequences, around 48% of which are singletons, and around an eighth rests with the top ten. The sample taken for sequencing was blood. This sequence joins TRBV5-1 and TRBJ2-7; unclear D gene. The receptor was derived from a man aged 25-45 years in good health. DNA for the CDR3: TGCGCCAGCAGCACCGACCCGACCTACGAGCAGTACTTC. Its protein is CASSTDPTYEQYF. The whole variable domain, filled in from reference TRBV5-1 and TRBJ2-7, reads KAGVTQTPRYLIKTRGQQVTLSCSPISGHRSVSWYQQTPGQGLQFLFEYFSETQRNKGNFPGRFSGRQFSNSRSEMNVSTLELGDSALYLCASSTDPTYEQYFGPGTRLTVT.